This T cell receptor (beta chain) is drawn from a study of blood T cell repertoires in COVID-19. Germline CDR1 and CDR2: SGDLS and YYNGEE. Unmatched junction bases numbered 8, after V lost 4 bases and J lost 6 bases. The CDR3 contains 15 residues. Assay: immunoSEQ multiplex PCR; the TCRdb copy retains only in-frame clones and omits some. This sample carries 65,000 to 90,000 clones, roughly four fifths of them seen once, and the ten largest clones take under 30%. This rearrangement joins TRBV9 to TRBJ2-7; 12 bases align to TRBD1. Input material: peripheral blood. The clonotype was recovered from a human donor in a cohort sampled during active COVID-19. Written as DNA, the CDR3 is TGTGCCAGCAGCCCTCGCGGGACAGGGGGCGCCGAGCAGTACTTC. Translating gives CASSPRGTGGAEQYF. Variable domain in full (rest from reference TRBV9 and TRBJ2-7): DSGVTQTPKHLITATGQRVTLRCSPRSGDLSVYWYQQSLDQGLQFLIQYYNGEERAKGNILERFSAQQFPDLHSELNLSSLELGDSALYFCASSPRGTGGAEQYFGPGTRLTVT.